The source of this TCR beta chain is a study of identical twins. Whole-study results and caveats: Insertion counts were lower in abundant cord blood beta clonotypes, a trend that memory repertoires did not show. Beta out-of-frame sequences displayed a weaker excess of sharing between twins.

This clonotype has at least ten counts. Antigen: not known. From germline, CDR1 is WSHSY and CDR2 SAAADI. Trimming removed 3 bases from V and 4 bases from J, with 16 bases in between. The CDR3 spans 16 residues. A single record per CDR3 protein comes from TCRdb applying MiXCR to the 5' RACE reads. Of about 280,000 distinct CDR3 sequences listed, under 9.5% are singletons. The same data also contributed to another study, on yellow fever vaccine responses in identical twins.

This clonotype was obtained from a woman between 18 and 29 years old in good health. The chain carries TRBV10-2 and TRBJ1-5; D gene unclear. The sequenced sample consisted of memory (CD45RO+) T cells sorted from blood. Here the CDR3 reads CASSDRLRSVNQPQHF. As DNA, the CDR3 is TGCGCCAGCAGTGATCGTCTTCGATCAGTGAATCAGCCCCAGCATTTT.